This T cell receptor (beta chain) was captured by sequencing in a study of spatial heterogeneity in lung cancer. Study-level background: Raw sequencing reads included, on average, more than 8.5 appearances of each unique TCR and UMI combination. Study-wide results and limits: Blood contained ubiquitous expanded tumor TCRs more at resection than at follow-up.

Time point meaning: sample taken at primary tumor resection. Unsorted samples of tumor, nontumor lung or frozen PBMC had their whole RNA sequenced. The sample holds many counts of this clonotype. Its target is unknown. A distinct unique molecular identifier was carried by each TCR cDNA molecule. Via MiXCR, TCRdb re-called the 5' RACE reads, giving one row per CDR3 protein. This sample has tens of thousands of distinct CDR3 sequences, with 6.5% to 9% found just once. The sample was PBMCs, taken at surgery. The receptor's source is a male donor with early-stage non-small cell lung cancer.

The CDR3 coding sequence is TGTGCCAGCGGCCCCTTACCGGGACAGGGGACCTCTCAGCAGTACTTC. Its protein is CASGPLPGQGTSQQYF. The chain combines TRBV7-9 with TRBJ2-7; 10 bases match TRBD1. The CDR3 runs to 16 residues. Germline V gene sequence: CDR1 SEHNR, CDR2 FQNEAQ (reference sequence). V shed 8 bases and J 8 bases; nucleotides not matched to a gene: 18.